Presented here are 9 T cell receptor beta chains from one specimen sequenced in a study of regulatory T cells in long-lasting Graves disease. Construction of the TCR beta libraries employed iRepertoire HTBI primers in conjunction with Arm-PCR of CDR3 regions. TCRdb independently ran MiXCR on the multiplex PCR reads; one entry per CDR3 protein. In the table there are around 450,000 distinct CDR3 sequences, 15% of which are singletons. Time point given: newly diagnosed GD, antithyroid drugs for less than 3 months. RNA from PBMCs was the source of the TCR library. Separately, the same data were catalogued under a study of T cells in Graves' hyperthyroidism and ophthalmopathy.

Source: peripheral blood mononuclear cells (PBMCs), taken at new diagnosis, from a patient treated with antithyroid drugs. These TCRs come from a woman aged 40 to 50 with Graves disease.

There are a few counts of this clonotype. V and J are TRBV6-1 and TRBJ2-5; no firm D call. Trimming pared 11 bases from V and 9 bases from J, leaving 10 bases between. CDR1 MNHNS and CDR2 SASEGT come from the germline V gene. The CDR3 contains 9 residues. CDR3 bases: TGTGCCCCGGCCGAGGCCCAGTACTTC. The encoded protein is CAPAEAQYF.

This clonotype was counted at least ten times. This chain connects TRBV20-1 to TRBJ2-1, with 10 bases lining up with TRBD2. The CDR3 length is 15 residues. The germline V gene has CDR1 DFQATT and CDR2 SNEGSKA (reference sequence). V trimming: 2 bases; J trimming: 8 bases; junction bases outside the gene matches: 9. The CDR3 loop is CSARPKSSGSHEQFF. CDR3 DNA: TGCAGTGCTAGACCTAAATCTAGCGGGAGCCATGAGCAGTTCTTC.

This clonotype was seen many times. The rearrangement joins TRBV7-2 to TRBJ2-1; 7 bases agree with TRBD2. The CDR3 spans 15 residues. CDR1 and CDR2 from the germline V gene are SGHTA and FQGNSA. Trimming at V came to 2 bases and at J to 4 bases, leaving 5 bases not matched to a gene. The CDR3 spells CASSLTLAQYNEQFF. CDR3 in DNA: TGTGCCAGCAGCTTAACACTAGCGCAGTACAATGAGCAGTTCTTC.

This clonotype was seen many times. The rearrangement uses TRBV15 and TRBJ1-1; D is unclear. Germline V CDR1 and CDR2: LNHNV, YYDKDF (reference sequence). This CDR3 has 16 residues. V shed 0 bases and J shed 1 base, with 12 bases lying between them. Here the CDR3 DNA reads TGTGCCACCAGCAGAGATCCCCATTTACCGAACACTGAAGCTTTCTTT. Translated: CATSRDPHLPNTEAFF. Filled out from reference TRBV15 and TRBJ1-1, the complete variable domain reads DAMVIQNPRYQVTQFGKPVTLSCSQTLNHNVMYWYQQKSSQAPKLLFHYYDKDFNNEADTPDNFQSRRPNTSFCFLDIRSPGLGDTAMYLCATSRDPHLPNTEAFFGQGTRLTVV.

For this clonotype: With a much larger clone just one base away, this may be a read error. The chain is built from TRBV3-1 and TRBJ2-1; 10 bases align to TRBD1. The germline CDR1 and CDR2 sequences are LGHDT and YNNKEL (reference sequence). The CDR3 has 15 residues. In nucleotides, the CDR3 is TGTGCCAGCAGCCAGACAGGGGGCTCCTACAATGAGCAGTGCTTC. Its protein is CASSQTGGSYNEQCF.

This clonotype was recorded many times. The junction does not match germline at one end; this may be a read error. The chain links TRBV28 to TRBJ2-1; 7 nucleotides line up with TRBD1. The CDR3 runs to 14 residues. Germline CDR1 reads MDHEN; CDR2 reads SYDVKM. The CDR3 is CASSRDSLYDEQFF. The CDR3 bases are TGTGCCAGCAGTAGGGACAGCCTCTACGATGAGCAGTTCTTC.

This clonotype was observed at least ten times. The chain carries TRBV20-1 and TRBJ2-3; 12 bases fit TRBD2. The CDR3 runs 19 residues. The V gene's germline CDR1 is DFQATT and CDR2 SNEGSKA (reference sequence). Trimming removed 0 bases from V and 0 bases from J; junction bases left unmatched: 10. The CDR3 nucleotides read TGCAGTGCTAGAGATCGAGGGCTAGCGGGAGGGACTAGCACAGATACGCAGTATTTT. It codes for CSARDRGLAGGTSTDTQYF.

The chain joins TRBV12-3 or TRBV12-4 to TRBJ2-7, with 8 nucleotides matching TRBD1. Losses at the gene ends were 7 bases for V and 5 bases for J; bases not matched to a gene: 10. The CDR3 consists of 14 residues. The CDR3 nucleotides read TGTGCCAGCAAACCGGGACAGGACCACCACGAGCAGTACTTC. Translated, it gives CASKPGQDHHEQYF.

Many counts were recorded for this clonotype. The chain couples TRBV6-2 or TRBV6-3 to TRBJ2-7; 8 nucleotides agree with TRBD2. Trimming took 6 bases from V and 3 from J; bases not matched to a gene: 7. There are 14 residues in the CDR3. Germline-derived CDR1 and CDR2 are MNHEY and SVGEGT. Written as DNA, the CDR3 is TGTGCCAGCAGAAAGCGGGAGCTTTACTACGAGCAGTACTTC. The encoded protein is CASRKRELYYEQYF.